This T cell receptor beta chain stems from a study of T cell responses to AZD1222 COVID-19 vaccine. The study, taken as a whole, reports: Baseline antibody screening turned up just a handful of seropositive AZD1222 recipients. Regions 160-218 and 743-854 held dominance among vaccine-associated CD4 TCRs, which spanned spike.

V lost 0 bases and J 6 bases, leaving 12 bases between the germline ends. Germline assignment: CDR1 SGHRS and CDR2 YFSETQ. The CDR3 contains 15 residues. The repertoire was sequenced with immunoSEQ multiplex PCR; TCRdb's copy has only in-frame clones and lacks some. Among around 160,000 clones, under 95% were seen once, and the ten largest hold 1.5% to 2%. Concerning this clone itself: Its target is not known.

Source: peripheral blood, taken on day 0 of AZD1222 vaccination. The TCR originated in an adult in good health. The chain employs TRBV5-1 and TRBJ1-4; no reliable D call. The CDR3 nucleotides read TGCGCCAGCAGCTTGGCCGGCCCGCCGGATGAAAAACTGTTTTTT. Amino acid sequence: CASSLAGPPDEKLFF.